One sample yielded the 16 T cell receptor beta chains listed below, sequenced in a study of OX40 agonist ivuxolimab in advanced cancers. Only in-frame clones appear in the TCRdb table, and some are missing; sequencing was by immunoSEQ multiplex PCR. Here the sample spans roughly 57,000 clones, 80% to 90% being singletons. The sequences come from CD4+ or CD8+ T cells sorted from blood, collected in a trial of the OX40 agonist ivuxolimab. These TCRs come from an adult with an advanced solid tumor such as melanoma, head and neck, liver or kidney cancer.

The J gene is TRBJ2-7, the V gene TRBV6-5; the match to TRBD1 covers 7 bases. The CDR3 totals 14 residues. Germline trimming cut 7 bases from V and 4 bases from J; bases unmatched to any gene: 10. Germline CDR1 reads MNHEY; CDR2 reads SVGAGI. The CDR3 bases are TGTGCCAGCATCCGGGACAGTCCCCCTTACGAGCAGTACTTC. Encoded protein: CASIRDSPPYEQYF.

The chain joins TRBV28 to TRBJ1-5; 7 bases align to TRBD1. This CDR3 is 15 amino acids long. Germline loops: CDR1 MDHEN, CDR2 SYDVKM. V lost 4 bases to trimming and J lost 4 bases; unmatched junction nucleotides: 7. CDR3 region: CASSSPTGHNQPQHF. Here the CDR3 DNA reads TGTGCCAGCAGTTCCCCGACAGGGCATAATCAGCCCCAGCATTTT.

The chain is built from TRBV28 and TRBJ1-6, with D possibly being TRBD1 (6 bases). The V end lost 5 bases, the J end lost 2 bases, and 16 bases lay between the germline ends. The length of the CDR3 is 17 residues. Germline V gene sequence: CDR1 MDHEN, CDR2 SYDVKM. CDR3 DNA: TGTGCCAGCAGTGGGGGTGGGGGCACCACCTATAATTCACCCCTCCACTTT. Amino acid sequence: CASSGGGGTTYNSPLHF.

The V gene is TRBV27, the J gene TRBJ2-7; D possibly corresponds to TRBD2 (6 bases). The germline V gene encodes CDR1 MNHEY and CDR2 SMNVEV (reference sequence). Trimming removed 7 bases at V and 3 bases at J, with 28 bases between. This CDR3 region has 18 residues. The CDR3 DNA is TGTGCCAGCATTCCTACGCTAAGTAGGCGGGGACGGGGCTACGAGCAGTACTTC. Translating gives CASIPTLSRRGRGYEQYF.

This clone showed up just a few times. This chain links TRBV19 with TRBJ2-2; TRBD1 might be the D (6 bases). Trimming cost V 5 bases and J 3 bases, with 13 bases left between them. CDR1 LNHDA and CDR2 SQIVND come from the germline V gene (reference sequence). This CDR3 has 15 amino acids. The chain's CDR3 is CASSSGDIYTGELFF. CDR3 nucleotide sequence: TGTGCCAGTAGTTCCGGGGACATTTACACCGGGGAGCTGTTTTTT.

This clone turned up a few times. J is TRBJ1-1 and V is TRBV10-3; the match to TRBD1 covers 10 bases. V lost 10 bases, J lost 2 bases, and 10 bases stayed unmatched. This CDR3 contains 15 residues. CDR1 ENHRY and CDR2 SYGVKD come from the germline V gene. The CDR3 DNA reads TGTGCCACTTTAGGGAGGGACAGGGGAAACACTGAAGCTTTCTTT. It codes for CATLGRDRGNTEAFF.

The genes are TRBV6-1 and TRBJ2-3; 7 bases fit TRBD2. The ends lost 0 bases at V and 4 bases at J; junction bases unmatched: 4. The CDR3 consists of 15 residues. Germline-derived CDR1 and CDR2 are MNHNS and SASEGT. CDR3 nucleotide sequence: TGTGCCAGCAGTGAAGCGGGGGGGATGGCAGATACGCAGTATTTT. Its protein is CASSEAGGMADTQYF.

This clone was observed a few times. The J gene is TRBJ2-2, the V gene TRBV27, with 10 bases aligning to TRBD1. V trimming: 6 bases; J trimming: 4 bases; junction bases outside the gene matches: 8. The CDR3 covers 16 residues. Germline V gene sequence: CDR1 MNHEY, CDR2 SMNVEV (reference sequence). CDR3 amino acids: CASSWGQGISTGELFF. CDR3 DNA: TGTGCCAGCAGCTGGGGACAGGGGATAAGCACCGGGGAGCTGTTTTTT.

The rearrangement joins TRBV4-2 to TRBJ1-2; D unclear. Germline values: CDR1 LGHNA, CDR2 YNFKEQ. Trimming removed 0 bases from V and 0 bases from J, with 14 bases in between. This CDR3 spans 17 amino acids. In nucleotides, the CDR3 is TGTGCCAGCAGCCAAGATAGAGTTAGCGCCGCTAACTATGGCTACACCTTC. As protein: CASSQDRVSAANYGYTF.

The chain links TRBV28 to TRBJ2-7, with 9 bases matching TRBD1. CDR3 length: 14 amino acids. Germline CDR1 is MDHEN and CDR2 is SYDVKM. V shed 5 bases and J 2 bases; nucleotides not matched to a gene: 4. The CDR3 DNA sequence: TGTGCCAGCAGTGGGACAGGGCAAACCTACGAGCAGTACTTC. As protein: CASSGTGQTYEQYF.

This chain links TRBV6-6 with TRBJ1-2; D gene uncertain. The CDR3 spans 13 residues. Germline V gene data show CDR1 as MNHNY and CDR2 as SVGAGI (reference sequence). V lost 3 bases and J 3 bases, leaving 8 bases between the germline ends. CDR3 sequence (DNA): TGTGCCAGCAGTTATTTGCCAGACTATGGCTACACCTTC. Amino acid sequence: CASSYLPDYGYTF.

J is TRBJ2-1 and V is TRBV10-3; D may be TRBD2 (6 bases). The CDR3 sequence is 15 residues long. Per the germline V gene, CDR1 is ENHRY and CDR2 is SYGVKD. Deletions cut 3 bases from V and 5 bases from J, with 14 bases between. CDR3: CAISDRRTTHNEQFF. CDR3 sequence (DNA): TGTGCCATCAGTGATAGGAGGACTACACACAATGAGCAGTTCTTC.

The chain links TRBV5-1 to TRBJ2-2, with D unresolved. CDR3 size: 15 residues. V was cut by 1 base and J by 4 bases, with 11 bases left in between. Per germline, CDR1 SGHRS and CDR2 YFSETQ. The CDR3 nucleotides read TGCGCCAGCAGCTTGCACAGCGAGCTCACCGGGGAGCTGTTTTTT. This gives the protein CASSLHSELTGELFF.

This clone was detected only once. The chain has TRBV6-5 and TRBJ1-5; weak D call: TRBD1 (5 bases). Trimming removed 4 bases from V and 3 bases from J, with 7 bases in between. Germline-derived CDR1 and CDR2 are MNHEY and SVGAGI. CDR3 length equals 13 residues. The CDR3 region is CASSFGTNQPQHF. Here the CDR3 DNA reads TGTGCCAGCAGTTTCGGGACCAATCAGCCCCAGCATTTT.

The V and J genes are TRBV6-6 and TRBJ1-1; TRBD1 matches at 7 bases. This CDR3 has 15 amino acids. Germline V gene lookup returns CDR1 MNHNY and CDR2 SVGAGI (reference sequence). Trimming cost V 2 bases and J 5 bases; bases outside gene matches: 8. CDR3 in amino acids: CASSYPTGTDTEAFF. For the CDR3, the DNA is TGTGCCAGCAGTTACCCGACCGGGACAGATACTGAAGCTTTCTTT.

The rearrangement uses TRBV7-9 and TRBJ2-1, with 8 bases matching TRBD1. The ends lost 5 bases at V and 7 bases at J; junction bases unmatched: 4. Germline CDR1 reads SEHNR; CDR2 reads FQNEAQ (reference sequence). This CDR3 is 13 amino acids long. This CDR3 reads CASSPDRDNEQFF. The CDR3, as DNA: TGTGCCAGCAGCCCGGACAGGGATAATGAGCAGTTCTTC.